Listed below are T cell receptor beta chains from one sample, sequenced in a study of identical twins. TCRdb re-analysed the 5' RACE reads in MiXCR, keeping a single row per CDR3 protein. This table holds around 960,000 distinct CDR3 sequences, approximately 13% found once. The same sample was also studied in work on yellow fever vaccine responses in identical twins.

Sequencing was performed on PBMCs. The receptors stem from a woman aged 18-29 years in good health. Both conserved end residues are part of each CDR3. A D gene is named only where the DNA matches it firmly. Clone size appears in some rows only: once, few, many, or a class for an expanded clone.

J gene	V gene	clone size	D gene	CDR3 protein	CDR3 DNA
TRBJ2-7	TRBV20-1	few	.	CSARDGELF	TGCAGTGCTAGAGATGGGGAGCTCTTC
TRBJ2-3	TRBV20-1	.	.	CSASFPDTDTQYF	TGCAGTGCTAGTTTCCCGGACACAGATACGCAGTATTTT
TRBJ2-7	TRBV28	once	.	CASSPTEVRITYEQYF	TGTGCCAGCAGTCCCACAGAGGTGCGGATTACCTACGAGCAGTACTTC
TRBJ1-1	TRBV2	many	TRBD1	CASNGLGQGAWSTEAFF	TGTGCCAGCAATGGGTTGGGACAGGGGGCGTGGAGCACTGAAGCTTTCTTT
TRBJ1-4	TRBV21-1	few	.	CASSFRTGKGEKLFF	TGTGCCAGCAGCTTTCGGACAGGGAAAGGTGAAAAACTGTTTTTT
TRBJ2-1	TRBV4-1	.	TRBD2	CASSLRTSGSEQFF	TGCGCCAGCAGCCTAAGGACTAGCGGGAGCGAGCAGTTCTTC
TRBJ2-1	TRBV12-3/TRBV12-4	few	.	CASSLYRAYNEQFF	TGTGCCAGCAGTTTATACCGGGCCTACAATGAGCAGTTCTTC
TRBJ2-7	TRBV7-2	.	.	CASSLAIGSHFYEQYF	TGTGCCAGCAGCTTAGCGATCGGGAGTCACTTCTACGAGCAGTACTTC
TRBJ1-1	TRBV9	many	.	CASSVEPGMNTEAFF	TGTGCCAGCAGCGTAGAACCGGGGATGAACACTGAAGCTTTCTTT
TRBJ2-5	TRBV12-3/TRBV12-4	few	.	CASSPGGTDQETQYF	TGTGCCAGCAGCCCAGGGGGGACCGATCAAGAGACCCAGTACTTC
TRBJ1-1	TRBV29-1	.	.	CSVVPGSDGAFF	TGCAGCGTAGTCCCGGGATCCGACGGGGCTTTCTTT
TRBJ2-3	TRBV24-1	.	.	CATSDSLPSDTQYF	TGTGCCACCAGTGATTCCCTCCCCTCGGATACGCAGTATTTT
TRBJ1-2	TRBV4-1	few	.	CASSQDLTAFYGYTF	TGCGCCAGCAGCCAAGATTTGACAGCTTTCTATGGCTACACCTTC
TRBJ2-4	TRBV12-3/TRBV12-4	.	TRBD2	CASSPGLAGGNGNIQYF	TGTGCCAGCAGCCCGGGACTAGCGGGGGGGAATGGAAACATTCAGTACTTC
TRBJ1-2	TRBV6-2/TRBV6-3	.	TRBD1	CASSYPGQNYGYTF	TGTGCCAGCAGTTACCCGGGACAGAACTATGGCTACACCTTC
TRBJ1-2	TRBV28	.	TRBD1	CASSLFGQGFSKDGYTF	TGTGCCAGCAGTTTATTCGGACAGGGGTTTTCAAAGGATGGCTACACCTTC
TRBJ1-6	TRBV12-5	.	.	CASERTGWGNSPLHF	TGTGCTAGTGAGCGGACCGGGTGGGGTAATTCACCCCTCCACTTT
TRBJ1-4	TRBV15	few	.	CATGQQRHNEKLFF	TGTGCCACCGGACAACAGCGCCATAATGAAAAACTGTTTTTT